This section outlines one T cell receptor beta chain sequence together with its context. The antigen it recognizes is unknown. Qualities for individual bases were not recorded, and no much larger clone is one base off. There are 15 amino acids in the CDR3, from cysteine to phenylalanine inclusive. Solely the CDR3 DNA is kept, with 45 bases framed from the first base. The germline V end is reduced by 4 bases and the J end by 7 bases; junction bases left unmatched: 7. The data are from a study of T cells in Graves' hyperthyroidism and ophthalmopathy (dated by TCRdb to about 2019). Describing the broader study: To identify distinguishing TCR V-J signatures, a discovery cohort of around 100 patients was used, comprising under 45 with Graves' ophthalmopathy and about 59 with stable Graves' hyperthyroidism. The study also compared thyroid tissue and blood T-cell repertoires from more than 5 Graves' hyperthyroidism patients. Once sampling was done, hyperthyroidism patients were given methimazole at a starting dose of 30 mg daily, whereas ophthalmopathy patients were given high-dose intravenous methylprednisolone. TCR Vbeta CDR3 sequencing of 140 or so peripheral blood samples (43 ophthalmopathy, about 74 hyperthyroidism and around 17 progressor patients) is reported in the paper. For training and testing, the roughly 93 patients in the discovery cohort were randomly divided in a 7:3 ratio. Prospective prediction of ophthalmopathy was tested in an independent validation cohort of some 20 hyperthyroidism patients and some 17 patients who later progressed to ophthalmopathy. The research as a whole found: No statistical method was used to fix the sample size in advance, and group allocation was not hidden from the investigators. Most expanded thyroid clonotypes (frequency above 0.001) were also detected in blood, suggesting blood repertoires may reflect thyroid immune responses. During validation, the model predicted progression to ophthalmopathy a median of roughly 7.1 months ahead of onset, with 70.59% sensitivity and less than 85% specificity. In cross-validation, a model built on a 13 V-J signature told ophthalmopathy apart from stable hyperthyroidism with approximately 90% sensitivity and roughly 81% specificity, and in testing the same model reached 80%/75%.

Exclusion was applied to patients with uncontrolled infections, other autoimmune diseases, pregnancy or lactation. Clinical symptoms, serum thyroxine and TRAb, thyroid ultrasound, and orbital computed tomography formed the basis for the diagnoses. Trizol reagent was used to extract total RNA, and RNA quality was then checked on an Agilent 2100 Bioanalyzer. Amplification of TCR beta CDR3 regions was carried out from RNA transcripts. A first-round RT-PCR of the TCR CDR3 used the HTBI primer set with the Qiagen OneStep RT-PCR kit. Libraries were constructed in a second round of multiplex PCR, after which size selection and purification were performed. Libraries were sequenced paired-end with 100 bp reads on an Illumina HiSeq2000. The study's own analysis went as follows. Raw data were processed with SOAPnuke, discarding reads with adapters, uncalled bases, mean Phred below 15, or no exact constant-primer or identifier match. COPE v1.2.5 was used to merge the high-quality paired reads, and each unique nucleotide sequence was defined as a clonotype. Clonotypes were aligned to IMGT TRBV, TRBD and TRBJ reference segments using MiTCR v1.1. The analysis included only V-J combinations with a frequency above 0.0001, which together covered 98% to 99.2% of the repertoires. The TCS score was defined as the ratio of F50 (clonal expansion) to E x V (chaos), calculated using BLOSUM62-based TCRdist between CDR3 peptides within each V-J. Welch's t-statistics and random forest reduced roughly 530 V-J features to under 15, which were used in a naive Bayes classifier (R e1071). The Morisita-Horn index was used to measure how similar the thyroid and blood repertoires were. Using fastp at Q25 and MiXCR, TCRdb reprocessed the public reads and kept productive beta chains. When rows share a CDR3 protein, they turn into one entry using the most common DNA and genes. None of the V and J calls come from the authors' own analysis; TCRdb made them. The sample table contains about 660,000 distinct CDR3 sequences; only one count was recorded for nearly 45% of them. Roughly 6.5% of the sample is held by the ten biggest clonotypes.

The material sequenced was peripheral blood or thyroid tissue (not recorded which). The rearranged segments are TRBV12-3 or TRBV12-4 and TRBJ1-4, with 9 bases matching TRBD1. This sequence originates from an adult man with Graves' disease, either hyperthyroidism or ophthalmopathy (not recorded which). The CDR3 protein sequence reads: CASSSYRGRGEKLFF. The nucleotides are TGTGCCAGCAGTTCATACAGGGGGCGCGGTGAAAAACTGTTTTTT.